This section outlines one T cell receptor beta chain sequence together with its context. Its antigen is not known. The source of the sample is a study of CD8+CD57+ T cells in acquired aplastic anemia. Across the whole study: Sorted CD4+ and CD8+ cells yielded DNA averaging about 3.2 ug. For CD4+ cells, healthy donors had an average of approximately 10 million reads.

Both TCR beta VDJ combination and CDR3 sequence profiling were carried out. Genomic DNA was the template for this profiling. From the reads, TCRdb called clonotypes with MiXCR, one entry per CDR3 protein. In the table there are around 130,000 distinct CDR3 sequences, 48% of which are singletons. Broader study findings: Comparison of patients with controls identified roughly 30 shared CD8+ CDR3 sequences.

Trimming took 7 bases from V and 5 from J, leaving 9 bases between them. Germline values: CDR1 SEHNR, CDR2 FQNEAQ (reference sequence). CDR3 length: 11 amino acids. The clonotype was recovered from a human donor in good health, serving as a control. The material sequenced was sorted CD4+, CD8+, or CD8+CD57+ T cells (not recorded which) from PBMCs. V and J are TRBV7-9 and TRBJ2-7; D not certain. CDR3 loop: CASTSGHEQYF. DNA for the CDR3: TGTGCCAGCACCTCTGGCCACGAGCAGTACTTC. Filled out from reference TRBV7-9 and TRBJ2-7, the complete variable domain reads DTGVSQNPRHKITKRGQNVTFRCDPISEHNRLYWYRQTLGQGPEFLTYFQNEAQLEKSRLLSDRFSAERPKGSFSTLEIQRTEQGDSAMYLCASTSGHEQYFGPGTRLTVT.